This T cell receptor (beta chain) originates from a study of blood T cell repertoires in COVID-19. About the study: Specimens from acute and convalescent COVID-19 originated in the United States, Italy and Spain. From T cells, B-cell-depleted T cells, or PBMCs came the material, which was cDNA or gDNA.

How the authors handled the data: Estimation of nucleated cell counts was performed using reference gene primer amplification. Data came from immunoSEQ multiplex PCR; TCRdb stores just in-frame clones and leaves some out. That table furnishes V, J and clone size, whereas the DNA furnished D and trimming. Among 200,000 to 250,000 clones, roughly 80% were seen once, and the ten largest hold about 5.5%. The V segment lost 0 bases and the J segment 4 bases; nucleotides outside the gene matches: 6. This CDR3 region has 17 residues. CDR1 is KGHDR, CDR2 SFDVKD, per germline. This receptor was identified in an older woman with acute or convalescent COVID-19. Sequenced material: peripheral blood. The V and J genes are TRBV24-1 and TRBJ2-5; 11 nucleotides align to TRBD2. In DNA form, the CDR3 reads TGTGCCACCAGTGATTTGGACCCGACTAGCGGGACAGAGACCCAGTACTTC. Protein product: CATSDLDPTSGTETQYF.